This T cell receptor beta chain comes out of a study of T cells in Graves' hyperthyroidism and ophthalmopathy. Notes on the study in general: Peripheral blood also featured most of the thyroid clonotypes expanded above 0.001.

The TCR beta CDR3 regions underwent amplification using RNA transcripts as the source. HTBI primers were used for first-round RT-PCR of the TCR CDR3. A single record per CDR3 protein comes from TCRdb applying MiXCR to the multiplex PCR reads. The table lists a few hundred thousand distinct CDR3 sequences, 35% to 55% of them singletons. This clonotype has at least ten counts. The antigen is unknown. Trimming took 7 bases from V and 10 from J, leaving 11 bases between them. CDR1 and CDR2 (germline): SNHLY, FYNNEI. The CDR3 covers 12 residues. This receptor was taken from a woman between 18 and 29 years old with Graves' hyperthyroidism. Input material: peripheral blood or thyroid tissue (not recorded which). This rearrangement joins TRBV2 to TRBJ1-6, with D tentatively TRBD1 (6 bases). CDR3 bases: TGTGCCAGCAACAGGGTCGGATCACCCCTCCACTTT. Its translation is CASNRVGSPLHF.